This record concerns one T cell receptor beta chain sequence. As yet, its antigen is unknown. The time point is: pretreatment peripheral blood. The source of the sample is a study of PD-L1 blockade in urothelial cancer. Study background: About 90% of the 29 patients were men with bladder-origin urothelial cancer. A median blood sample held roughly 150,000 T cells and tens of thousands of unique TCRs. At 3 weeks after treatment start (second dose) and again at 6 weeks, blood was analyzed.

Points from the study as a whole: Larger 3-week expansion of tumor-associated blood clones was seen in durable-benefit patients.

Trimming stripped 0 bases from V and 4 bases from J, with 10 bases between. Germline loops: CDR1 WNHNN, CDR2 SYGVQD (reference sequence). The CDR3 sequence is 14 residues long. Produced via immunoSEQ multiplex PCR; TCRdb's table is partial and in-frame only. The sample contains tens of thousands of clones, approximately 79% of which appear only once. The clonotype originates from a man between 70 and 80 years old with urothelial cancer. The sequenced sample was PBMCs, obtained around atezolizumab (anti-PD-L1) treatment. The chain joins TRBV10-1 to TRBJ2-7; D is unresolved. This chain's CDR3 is CASSESRVGYEQYF. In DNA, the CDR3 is TGCGCCAGCAGTGAGTCCCGGGTAGGATACGAGCAGTACTTC.